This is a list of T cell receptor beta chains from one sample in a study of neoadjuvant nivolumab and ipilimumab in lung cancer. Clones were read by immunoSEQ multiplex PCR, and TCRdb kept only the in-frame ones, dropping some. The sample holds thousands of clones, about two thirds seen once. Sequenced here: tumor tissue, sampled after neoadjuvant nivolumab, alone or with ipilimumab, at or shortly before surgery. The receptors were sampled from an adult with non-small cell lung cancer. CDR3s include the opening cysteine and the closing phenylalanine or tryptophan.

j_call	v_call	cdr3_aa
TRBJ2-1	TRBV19	CASSKWAPTQTGNEQFF
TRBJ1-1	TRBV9	CASSVGTGSNTEAFF
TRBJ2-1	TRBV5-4	CASSLGDSYYNEQFF
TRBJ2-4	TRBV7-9	CASSLSPYHPLAKNIQYF
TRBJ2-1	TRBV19	CASTDSGPYNEQFF
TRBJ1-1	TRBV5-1	CASSLARQAMNTEAFF
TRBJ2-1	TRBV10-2	CASTLAGAGNEQFF
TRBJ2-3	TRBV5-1	CASSLEGADTQYF
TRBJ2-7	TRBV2	CASKPSGNRDEQYF
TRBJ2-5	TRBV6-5	CASSEILGPKYF
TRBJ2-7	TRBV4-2	CASSQDGAGGGEQYF
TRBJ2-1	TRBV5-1	CASSLQLTSYNEQFF
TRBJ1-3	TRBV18	CASSTETAGNTIYF
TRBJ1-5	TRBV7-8	CASSLAFGDQPQHF
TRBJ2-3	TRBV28	CASRSTGTSIYTQYF
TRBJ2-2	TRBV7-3	CASTPEDTGELFF
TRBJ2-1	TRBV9	CASSVGGTSNEQFF
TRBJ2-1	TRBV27	CASRRTSGRYEQFF
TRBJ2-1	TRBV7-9	CASSLGTGNFNEQFF
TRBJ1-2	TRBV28	CASSSEWGYTF
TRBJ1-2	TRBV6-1	CASSAPVYGYTF
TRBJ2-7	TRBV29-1	CSVKREGYEQYF
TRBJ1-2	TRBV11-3	CASSLQPGGSGYTF
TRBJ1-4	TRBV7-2	CASSPRGVANEKLFF
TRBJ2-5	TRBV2	CASSEQGFQETQYF
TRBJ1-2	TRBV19	CASSTPQGDGYTF
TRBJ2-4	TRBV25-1	CASKGVNIQYF
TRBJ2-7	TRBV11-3	CASSSYYEQYF
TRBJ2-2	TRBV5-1	CASSLRSGEGELFF
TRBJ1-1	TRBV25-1	CASSVKLNEAFF
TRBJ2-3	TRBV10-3	CAIRPAPGLGVETDTQYF
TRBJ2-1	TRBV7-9	CASSPQRSSFHNEQFF
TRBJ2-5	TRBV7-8	CASSLVTGGETQYF
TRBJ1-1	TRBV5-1	CASSLGQGGTEAFF
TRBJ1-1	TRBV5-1	CASSLGVANTEAFF
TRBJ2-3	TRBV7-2	CASSPTTSTDTQYF
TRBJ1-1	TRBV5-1	CASQTGGRRNTEAFF
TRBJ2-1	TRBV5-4	CASSLVGGSGGNEQFF
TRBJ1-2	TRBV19	CASKPGDHYGYTF
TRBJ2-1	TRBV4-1	CASSPFWGSPYNEQFF
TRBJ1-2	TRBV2	CASSGSLANYGYTF
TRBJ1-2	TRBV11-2	CASSPTISGYTF